Below, 5 T cell receptor beta chains from the same sample are listed, as sequenced in a study of blood T cell repertoires in COVID-19. Assay used: immunoSEQ multiplex PCR; TCRdb lists only in-frame clones, some missing. The table lists about 190,000 clones, more than 65% of them singletons. The sample taken for sequencing was peripheral blood. The receptors were sampled from an elderly woman with active or convalescent COVID-19.

This clone has a single count. The V and J genes are TRBV6-1 and TRBJ1-2; D is ambiguous. Germline CDR1 reads MNHNS; CDR2 reads SASEGT. V was cut by 2 bases and J by 7 bases, with 11 bases left in between. This CDR3 is built from 13 residues. The CDR3 here is CASSESGFSGYTF. In DNA form, the CDR3 reads TGTGCCAGCAGTGAATCGGGGTTTAGTGGCTACACCTTC.

This clone has only one observation. The chain carries TRBV11-2 and TRBJ2-3, with TRBD2 matching 13 bases. V was clipped by 5 bases and J by 6 bases; unmatched bases: 8. In germline, CDR1 is SGHAT, CDR2 FQNNGV. The CDR3 contains 16 residues. CDR3 coding DNA: TGTGCCAGCAGCCCCCGGACTAGCGGGAGAGAGGATACGCAGTATTTT. Amino acid sequence: CASSPRTSGREDTQYF.

This clone turned up a few times. The same CDR3 is also encoded by other DNA sequences in this sample. This chain uses TRBV18 with TRBJ1-2, with a weak D call TRBD1 (5 bases). The CDR3 is 14 residues long. Trimming took off 3 bases at V and 4 bases at J, with 12 bases between the two ends. CDR1 is KGHSH, CDR2 LQKENI, per germline. CDR3 coding DNA: TGTGCCAGCTCACCGGGCAGGGATGTCTATGGCTACACCTTC. It is translated as CASSPGRDVYGYTF.

This clone appeared a few times. The chain is built from TRBV5-1 and TRBJ1-1, with D uncertain. Germline V gene data show CDR1 as SGHRS and CDR2 as YFSETQ. The CDR3 is made up of 13 amino acids. V lost 4 bases and J 6 bases, leaving 13 bases between the germline ends. The CDR3 reads CASSTQSGSEAFF. The CDR3 DNA sequence: TGCGCCAGCAGCACCCAATCGGGGTCTGAAGCTTTCTTT.

This clone is a singleton in its sample. The chain couples TRBV7-2 to TRBJ2-2; D is possibly TRBD2 (5 bases). V gave up 1 base and J gave up 6 bases, with 9 bases separating them. The CDR3 extends over 14 amino acids. Looked up from germline, CDR1 is SGHTA and CDR2 is FQGNSA. The CDR3 nucleotides are TGTGCCAGCAGCTTAGTTTCCGGGGCCGGGGAGCTGTTTTTT. Translation gives CASSLVSGAGELFF.